This T cell receptor beta chain was retrieved from a study of blood T cell repertoires in COVID-19. Recruitment covered about 25 US areas and drew participants whose ages spanned 18 to 89 years. The data were produced by immunoSEQ multiplex PCR, yet TCRdb's version contains in-frame clones alone and is incomplete. The sample holds 330,000 or so clones; 88% are singletons and the top ten take about 0.94%. Sample: PBMCs or T cells enriched from blood (not recorded which). The TCR comes from a woman aged 25 to 45 who had been exposed to COVID-19.

The CDR3 coding sequence is TGCGCCAGCAGTGTCGCTAGCGGTAATATCAATGAGCAGTTCTTC. This codes for CASSVASGNINEQFF. The V and J genes are TRBV10-1 and TRBJ2-1; 7 bases line up with TRBD2. Germline V lookup: CDR1 WNHNN, CDR2 SYGVQD (reference sequence). The CDR3 loop spans 15 amino acids. V gave up 4 bases and J gave up 6 bases; unmatched junction bases: 9.